The rows below give T cell receptor beta chains drawn from one sample of a study of regulatory T cells in long-lasting Graves disease. MiXCR, applied by TCRdb to the multiplex PCR reads, yields one record per CDR3 protein. The sample records about 220,000 distinct CDR3 sequences, roughly 19% being singletons. The sample was also linked to a second study, of T cells in Graves' hyperthyroidism and ophthalmopathy.

Material: peripheral blood mononuclear cells (PBMCs), obtained at new diagnosis, from a patient treated with antithyroid drugs. The source of these receptors is a young woman with Graves disease. Each CDR3 is given with its conserved first and last residue. Each record gives: J gene, V gene, CDR3 protein.

TRBJ2-1 | TRBV7-9 | CASSGALGSYNEQFF
TRBJ1-1 | TRBV20-1 | CSARPGTGVTEAFF
TRBJ2-1 | TRBV2 | CASQPGGAYNEQFF
TRBJ2-1 | TRBV19 | CASSIEDTYNEQFF
TRBJ2-1 | TRBV2 | CASSAGQGVIDEQFF
TRBJ1-2 | TRBV28 | CASSWTEVYGYTF
TRBJ2-4 | TRBV28 | CASSSPGAKNIQYF
TRBJ2-5 | TRBV10-2 | CASSESGAPETQYF
TRBJ2-1 | TRBV7-9 | CASSLVRGPLYNEQFF
TRBJ1-2 | TRBV11-2 | CASSAVGEGYTF
TRBJ2-1 | TRBV9 | CASSSRGGNLYNEQFF
TRBJ2-7 | TRBV28 | CASSRQGLSGEQYF
TRBJ1-4 | TRBV20-1 | CSARGGHRATNEKLFF
TRBJ2-3 | TRBV4-2 | CASSQEVPDTQYF
TRBJ2-7 | TRBV6-5 | CASSYAGGHEQYF
TRBJ2-2 | TRBV27 | CASSLRSYGELFF
TRBJ2-7 | TRBV5-4 | CASSLPSGPYEQYF
TRBJ2-3 | TRBV2 | CASSGQGGLTDTQYF
TRBJ1-4 | TRBV7-2 | CASSLEWVLNEKLFF
TRBJ1-1 | TRBV6-5 | CASSSLSWSTGDTEAFF
TRBJ2-2 | TRBV28 | CASSLEGQGISGELFF
TRBJ2-4 | TRBV18 | CASSPPAGGDIQYF
TRBJ1-1 | TRBV28 | CASDGYTEAFF
TRBJ1-3 | TRBV7-9 | CASSPRGGGLSGNTIYF
TRBJ2-3 | TRBV13 | CASSQGGLAAILHTDTQYF
TRBJ2-3 | TRBV15 | CATSRDPGAYTQYF
TRBJ1-5 | TRBV7-9 | CASSLGTLSDQPQHF
TRBJ2-4 | TRBV2 | CASSPMRGQDANIQYF
TRBJ1-1 | TRBV10-3 | CAIRGGGDTEAFF
TRBJ2-7 | TRBV11-3 | CASSLPGQGAGAYEQYF
TRBJ1-2 | TRBV28 | CASSEKNPGLSNYGYTF
TRBJ2-7 | TRBV29-1 | CSVPWWDRGTYEQYF
TRBJ1-1 | TRBV20-1 | CSAIWTGSNTEAFF
TRBJ2-5 | TRBV15 | CATSSPREAFQETQYF
TRBJ2-7 | TRBV28 | CASSPPGTGAYEQYF
TRBJ1-6 | TRBV20-1 | CSAAQGSHNSPLHF
TRBJ1-4 | TRBV20-1 | CSAKTAVLNEKLFF
TRBJ2-3 | TRBV7-8 | CASSQAGGLTTDTQYF
TRBJ1-1 | TRBV12-3/TRBV12-4 | CASREGPVRDTEAFF
TRBJ1-4 | TRBV2 | CASRAGGYRGTNEKLFF
TRBJ1-2 | TRBV20-1 | CSASPGGRGGYTF
TRBJ2-1 | TRBV20-1 | CSAKESYNEQFF
TRBJ2-7 | TRBV7-3 | CASSSDRENEQYF
TRBJ2-5 | TRBV3-1 | CASSLGVQETHYF
TRBJ1-2 | TRBV3-1 | CASSQESGARGYTF
TRBJ1-3 | TRBV5-5 | CASSLPLGNTIYF
TRBJ1-5 | TRBV5-6 | CASSGGPANQPQHF
TRBJ1-1 | TRBV6-1 | CASVGYNTEAFF
TRBJ2-2 | TRBV2 | CASSEYHGGELFF